This passage covers 12 T cell receptor beta chains from one sample sequenced in a study of T cells in Graves' hyperthyroidism and ophthalmopathy. Amplified TCR beta CDR3 regions derived from RNA transcripts. Researchers ran a first-round RT-PCR on the TCR CDR3 using the HTBI primer set. TCRdb re-called the multiplex PCR reads with MiXCR, one entry per CDR3 protein. The sample contains approximately 720,000 distinct CDR3 sequences, under 20% of which appear only once. What was sequenced was blood. These receptors all stem from a woman in her 50s with Graves' hyperthyroidism that later progressed to Graves' ophthalmopathy.

The chain has TRBV5-1 and TRBJ2-1, with 10 bases aligning to TRBD2. Germline-derived CDR1 and CDR2 are SGHRS and YFSETQ. The V gene end was trimmed by 0 bases and the J gene end by 2 bases; junction bases not matched to a gene: 5. The length of the CDR3 is 17 residues. The CDR3 reads CASSLVPSGGTYNEQFF. As DNA, the CDR3 is TGCGCCAGCAGCTTGGTGCCTAGCGGGGGCACCTACAATGAGCAGTTCTTC.

V gene TRBV6-1 combines with J gene TRBJ2-3, with 10 bases matching TRBD2. J gave up 0 bases and V 5 bases, and 5 bases lay outside the gene matches. The CDR3 is 16 residues long. Germline CDR1 and CDR2: MNHNS and SASEGT. The CDR3 sequence is CASSTIAGGSTDTQYF. CDR3 coding DNA: TGTGCCAGCAGTACGATAGCGGGGGGTAGCACAGATACGCAGTATTTT.

This clonotype was recorded many times. The chain uses TRBV7-2 and TRBJ2-2; D unresolved. The ends were cut back, 6 bases at V and 0 bases at J, with 8 bases in the middle. This CDR3 comprises 14 residues. Per the germline V gene, CDR1 is SGHTA and CDR2 is FQGNSA. The chain's CDR3 is CASRSIPNTGELFF. CDR3 nucleotide sequence: TGTGCCAGCAGATCCATCCCGAACACCGGGGAGCTGTTTTTT.

The rearrangement joins TRBV12-5 to TRBJ1-2, with no clear D. CDR1 and CDR2 (germline): LGHNT, FRNRAP. Trimming removed 5 bases at V and 4 bases at J, with 17 bases between. This CDR3 is built from 15 residues. CDR3 nucleotides: TGTGCTAGTGGTACAACAACGGACGCCATCTATGGCTACACCTTC. Translated: CASGTTTDAIYGYTF.

The J gene is TRBJ1-6, the V gene TRBV27, with TRBD1 identical over 7 bases. The V gene's germline CDR1 is MNHEY and CDR2 SMNVEV (reference sequence). Trimming took 6 bases from V and 0 from J; bases not matched to a gene: 5. This CDR3 is 16 amino acids long. CDR3 DNA: TGTGCCAGCAGGGGGACAGCCAGCTCCTATAATTCACCCCTCCACTTT. Its protein product is CASRGTASSYNSPLHF.

J is TRBJ2-4 and V is TRBV30; a possible D gene is TRBD1 (6 bases). V lost 6 bases and J 6 bases, leaving 24 bases between the germline ends. From germline, CDR1 is GTSNPN and CDR2 SVGIG (reference sequence). The CDR3 is made up of 16 amino acids. For the CDR3, the DNA is TGTGCCTGTTTATGGACAGACGAGCCCAGAGGAAACATTCAGTACTTC. Amino acids: CACLWTDEPRGNIQYF.

V gene TRBV5-1 combines with J gene TRBJ2-7; D is unclear. Trimming took off 0 bases at V and 0 bases at J, with 10 bases between the two ends. Germline CDR1 is SGHRS and CDR2 is YFSETQ. This CDR3 is 15 amino acids long. The CDR3 is CASSLETGLSYEQYF. Here the CDR3 DNA reads TGCGCCAGCAGCTTGGAGACCGGGCTCTCCTACGAGCAGTACTTC.

This clonotype has a count of ten or more. The chain is built from TRBV11-2 and TRBJ2-1; no clear D. CDR1 SGHAT and CDR2 FQNNGV come from the germline V gene. The ends were cut back, 2 bases at V and 5 bases at J, with 13 bases in the middle. This CDR3 has 15 amino acids. The CDR3 DNA sequence: TGTGCCAGCAGCTTAACCCGCCCCCGAAACAATGAGCAGTTCTTC. Encoded protein: CASSLTRPRNNEQFF.

The table lists this clonotype with many counts. The J gene is TRBJ1-1, the V gene TRBV20-1; 7 bases align to TRBD1. Germline V gene data show CDR1 as DFQATT and CDR2 as SNEGSKA (reference sequence). J gave up 5 bases and V 6 bases, and 15 bases lay outside the gene matches. The CDR3 contains 15 residues. In DNA form, the CDR3 reads TGCAGTGCCGCCACTGACAGGGTGGTTGATACTGAAGCTTTCTTT. Translated: CSAATDRVVDTEAFF.

The chain is built from TRBV5-1 and TRBJ2-3, with 9 positions matching TRBD1. Germline V CDR1 and CDR2: SGHRS, YFSETQ. J was trimmed by 3 bases and V by 3 bases; bases with no gene match: 5. The CDR3 runs 15 residues. The CDR3 DNA sequence: TGCGCCAGCAGCTCCGGGACAGGGCCGACAGATACGCAGTATTTT. Protein sequence: CASSSGTGPTDTQYF.

This clonotype was counted ten times or more. The rearrangement joins TRBV3-1 to TRBJ2-3, with 7 positions matching TRBD2. The germline V gene has CDR1 LGHDT and CDR2 YNNKEL (reference sequence). The CDR3 has 16 amino acids. Germline trimming cut 5 bases from V and 5 bases from J; bases unmatched to any gene: 13. The CDR3, as DNA: TGTGCCAGCAGCGCAGAGCGGGGCCCCTCGGGAGATACGCAGTATTTT. Encoded protein: CASSAERGPSGDTQYF.

The chain couples TRBV3-1 to TRBJ2-1; 7 bases fit TRBD1. Per germline, CDR1 LGHDT and CDR2 YNNKEL (reference sequence). V trimming: 9 bases; J trimming: 5 bases; junction bases outside the gene matches: 13. The CDR3 totals 15 residues. The CDR3 reads CASRQGPTLDNEQFF. The CDR3 DNA is TGTGCCAGTCGACAGGGCCCTACGCTAGACAATGAGCAGTTCTTC.